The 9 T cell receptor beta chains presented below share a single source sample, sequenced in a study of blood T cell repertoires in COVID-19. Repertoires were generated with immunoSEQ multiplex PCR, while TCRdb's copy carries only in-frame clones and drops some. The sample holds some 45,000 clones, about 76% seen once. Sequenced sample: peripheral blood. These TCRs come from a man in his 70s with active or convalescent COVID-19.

In DNA, the CDR3 is TGTGCCAGCAGCTGGAGCGGGGCCGGGGAGCTGTTTTTT. This codes for CASSWSGAGELFF. V usage is TRBV14 and J usage is TRBJ2-2; 7 bases line up with TRBD2. The CDR3 is made up of 13 amino acids. Germline V CDR1 and CDR2: SGHDN, FVKESK. The ends lost 5 bases at V and 6 bases at J; junction bases unmatched: 3.

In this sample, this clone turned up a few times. As DNA, the CDR3 is TGCGCCAGCAGCTTCCTCGACAGGACCAGAGCTTACACTGAAGCTTTCTTT. It is translated as CASSFLDRTRAYTEAFF. The gene calls are TRBV5-1 and TRBJ1-1, with D tentatively TRBD1 (6 bases). The CDR3 runs 17 residues. V shed 2 bases and J shed 3 bases, with 20 bases lying between them. In germline, CDR1 is SGHRS, CDR2 YFSETQ.

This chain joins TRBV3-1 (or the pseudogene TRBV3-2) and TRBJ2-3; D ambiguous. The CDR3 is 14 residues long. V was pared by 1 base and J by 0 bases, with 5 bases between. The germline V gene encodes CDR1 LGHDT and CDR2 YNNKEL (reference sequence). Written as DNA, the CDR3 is TGTGCCAGCAGCCAAGGAGCAAGCACAGATACGCAGTATTTT. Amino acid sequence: CASSQGASTDTQYF.

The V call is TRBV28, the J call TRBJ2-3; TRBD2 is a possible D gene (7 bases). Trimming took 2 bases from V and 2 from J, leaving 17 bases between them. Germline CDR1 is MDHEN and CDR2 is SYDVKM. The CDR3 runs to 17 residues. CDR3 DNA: TGTGCCAGCAGTTTAGTGGGGGGGGGCCGAGTCACAGATACGCAGTATTTT. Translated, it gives CASSLVGGGRVTDTQYF.

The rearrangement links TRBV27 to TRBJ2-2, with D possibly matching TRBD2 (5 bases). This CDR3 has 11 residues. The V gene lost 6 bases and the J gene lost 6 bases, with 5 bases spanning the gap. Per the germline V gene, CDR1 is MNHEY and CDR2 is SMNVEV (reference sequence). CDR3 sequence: CASSGAGELFF. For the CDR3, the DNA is TGTGCCAGCAGCGGGGCCGGGGAGCTGTTTTTT.

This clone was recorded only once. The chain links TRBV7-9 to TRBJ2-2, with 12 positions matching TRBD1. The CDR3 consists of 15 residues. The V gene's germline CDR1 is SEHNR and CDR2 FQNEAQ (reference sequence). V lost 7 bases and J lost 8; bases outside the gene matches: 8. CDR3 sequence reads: CASIRDRGLAGELFF. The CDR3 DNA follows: TGTGCCAGCATTCGGGACAGGGGGCTGGCTGGGGAGCTGTTTTTT.

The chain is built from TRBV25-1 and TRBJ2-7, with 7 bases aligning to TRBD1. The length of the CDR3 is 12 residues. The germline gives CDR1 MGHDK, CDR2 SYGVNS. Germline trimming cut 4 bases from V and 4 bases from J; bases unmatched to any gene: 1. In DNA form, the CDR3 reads TGTGCCAGCAGTGGACAGGGTTACGAGCAGTACTTC. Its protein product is CASSGQGYEQYF.

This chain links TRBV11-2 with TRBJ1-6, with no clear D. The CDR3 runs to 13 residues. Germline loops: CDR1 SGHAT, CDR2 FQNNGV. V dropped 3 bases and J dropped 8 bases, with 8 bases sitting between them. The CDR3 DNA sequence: TGTGCCAGCAGCTTGACTATCGATTCACCCCTCCACTTT. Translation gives CASSLTIDSPLHF.

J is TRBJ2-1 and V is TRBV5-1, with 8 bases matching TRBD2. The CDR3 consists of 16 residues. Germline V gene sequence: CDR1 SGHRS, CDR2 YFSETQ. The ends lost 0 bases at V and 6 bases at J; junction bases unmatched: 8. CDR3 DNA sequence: TGCGCCAGCAGCTTGGGCCAGGGCGGGGGGACCAATGAGCAGTTCTTC. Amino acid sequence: CASSLGQGGGTNEQFF.